This T cell receptor (beta chain) was sequenced in a study of CD8 T cells in Susac syndrome. The V end was cut by 2 bases, the J end by 3 bases, with 8 bases between. Germline V gives CDR1 DFQATT, CDR2 SNEGSKA (reference sequence). The CDR3 runs 12 residues. Relapsing-remitting disease, either stable or active, was present in the multiple sclerosis controls, who were treatment-naive patients. Negative isolation yielded the CD8+ and CD4+ T cells, while FACS enriched the TEMRA cells. With random hexamers, reverse transcription was performed on about 0.5 to 1 ug of RNA. Amplification of TCR beta CDR3 by immunoSEQ multiplex PCR spanned 54 Vbeta and 13 Jbeta. TCRdb analysed the immunoSEQ multiplex PCR reads with MiXCR anew, one entry per CDR3 protein. The data hold a few hundred thousand distinct CDR3 sequences, with nearly 97% observed a single time. In regard to this clonotype: What it binds is unknown.

Whole-study results and caveats: An acknowledgment was made by the study that its TCR sequencing and HLA analysis involved relatively few individuals.

The J gene is TRBJ2-7, the V gene TRBV20-1; TRBD1 might be the D (5 bases). This TCR was recovered from a human donor with multiple sclerosis. Sequenced material: CD4+ T cells from PBMCs. CDR3: CSARTGFYEQYF. The CDR3 DNA sequence: TGCAGTGCTAGAACAGGATTCTACGAGCAGTACTTC.